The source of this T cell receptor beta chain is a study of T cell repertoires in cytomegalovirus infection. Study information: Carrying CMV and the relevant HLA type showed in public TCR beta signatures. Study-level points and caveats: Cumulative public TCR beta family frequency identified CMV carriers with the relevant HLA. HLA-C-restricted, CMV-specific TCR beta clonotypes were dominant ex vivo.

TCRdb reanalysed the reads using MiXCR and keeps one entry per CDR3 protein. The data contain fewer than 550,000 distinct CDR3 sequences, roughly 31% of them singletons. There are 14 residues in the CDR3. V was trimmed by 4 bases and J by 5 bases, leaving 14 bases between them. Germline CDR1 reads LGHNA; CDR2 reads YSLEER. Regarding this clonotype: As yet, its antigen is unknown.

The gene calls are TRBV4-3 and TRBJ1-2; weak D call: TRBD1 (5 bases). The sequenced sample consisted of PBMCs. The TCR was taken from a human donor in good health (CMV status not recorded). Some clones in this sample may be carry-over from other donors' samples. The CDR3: CASSPGTDSYGYTF. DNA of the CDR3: TGCGCCAGCAGCCCAGGGACGGACTCTTATGGCTACACCTTC.